These 29 T cell receptor beta chains were sequenced from one sample in a study of CD8 T cells in acute hepatitis C reinfection (TCRdb year 2021). The time point label corresponds to: naive CD8 control sorted from an acute-time-point sample. Library prep was done by the immunoSEQ multiplex PCR assay. TCRdb retrieved this table from immuneACCESS and kept in-frame rearrangements only. Not all clones are present; in checked studies, unresolved V genes account for under half, and no reason is known for the remainder. Counted in this sample were 30,000 to 45,000 clones; 70% to 90% of them appeared once. Jointly, the top ten make up over 9.5% of the sample. The sequenced sample was naive CD8+ T cells from PBMCs. Interpreted using the paper, the cell subset or site label stands for: sorted total naive CD45RO-negative CD8+ T cells. The origin of the receptors is a woman between 18 and 29 years old who spontaneously cleared hepatitis C infection.

The CDR3 region is CASSLGAGHNFYNEQFF. DNA for the CDR3: TGCGCCAGCAGCTTGGGGGCGGGACACAACTTTTACAATGAGCAGTTCTTC. The rearrangement joins TRBV5-1 to TRBJ2-1, with D possibly called TRBD1 or TRBD2 (6 bases each). CDR1 is SGHRS and CDR2 is YFSETQ in the germline V gene. There are 17 residues in the CDR3. Trimming left V 0 bases short and J 4 bases short, with 17 bases between.

This sequence joins TRBV10-1 and TRBJ2-7; possibly TRBD1 for D (6 bases). Trimming left V 6 bases short and J 3 bases short, with 21 bases between. Germline values: CDR1 WNHNN, CDR2 SYGVQD (reference sequence). The CDR3 sequence is 16 residues long. The CDR3 region is CASRIGPGQIDYEQYF. The CDR3 region has the DNA TGCGCCAGCAGGATTGGGCCCGGACAGATAGACTACGAGCAGTACTTC.

The V and J genes are TRBV7-9 and TRBJ2-3; 8 nucleotides match TRBD2. The trim removed 5 bases at V and 4 bases at J, leaving 11 bases unmatched. The CDR3 runs 16 residues. Germline V gives CDR1 SEHNR, CDR2 FQNEAQ (reference sequence). CDR3: CASSPGEREIPDTQYF. The CDR3 nucleotides read TGTGCCAGCAGCCCCGGGGAGCGGGAGATACCAGATACGCAGTATTTT.

This chain links TRBV10-2 with TRBJ2-7, with 10 bases matching TRBD1. The CDR3 spans 15 residues. The V segment lost 6 bases and the J segment 2 bases; nucleotides outside the gene matches: 7. Looked up from germline, CDR1 is WSHSY and CDR2 is SAAADI. The CDR3 loop reads CASRNRDRGTYEQYF. In DNA, the CDR3 is TGCGCCAGCAGAAACCGGGACAGGGGCACCTACGAGCAGTACTTC.

The chain links TRBV19 to TRBJ2-7; D is ambiguous. The germline V and J ends were trimmed by 7 bases and 5 bases, with 9 bases remaining between them. This CDR3 spans 11 amino acids. Germline V lookup: CDR1 LNHDA, CDR2 SQIVND (reference sequence). The CDR3: CASTMGNEQYF. In DNA, the CDR3 is TGTGCCAGTACTATGGGAAACGAGCAGTACTTC.

The chain has TRBV10-3 and TRBJ2-1; 10 nucleotides match TRBD2. The V gene's germline CDR1 is ENHRY and CDR2 SYGVKD. The CDR3 runs 18 residues. V trimming: 2 bases; J trimming: 0 bases; junction bases outside the gene matches: 7. DNA for the CDR3: TGTGCCATCAGTGAGACTAGCGGGAAAACCAGCTCCTACAATGAGCAGTTCTTC. Protein product: CAISETSGKTSSYNEQFF.

V gene TRBV29-1 combines with J gene TRBJ2-7, with D possibly being TRBD1 or TRBD2 (6 bases each). There are 13 residues in the CDR3. Trimming removed 6 bases from V and 3 bases from J, with 15 bases in between. In germline, CDR1 is SQVTM, CDR2 ANQGSEA. DNA for the CDR3: TGCAGCGTGGGACAACGGAGGGACTACGAGCAGTACTTC. Its translation: CSVGQRRDYEQYF.

The chain links TRBV27 to TRBJ2-7; 10 bases fit TRBD1. Trimming removed 4 bases from V and 3 bases from J; junction bases left unmatched: 6. The germline V gene encodes CDR1 MNHEY and CDR2 SMNVEV (reference sequence). The CDR3 contains 15 residues. CDR3 DNA sequence: TGTGCCAGCAGTTACAAATGGACAGGGGGCTACGAGCAGTACTTC. This sequence encodes CASSYKWTGGYEQYF.

The chain joins TRBV19 to TRBJ1-1; TRBD1 is a possible D gene (5 bases). Germline lookup yields CDR1 LNHDA and CDR2 SQIVND (reference sequence). V lost 7 bases and J 1 base, leaving 13 bases between the germline ends. The CDR3 runs to 14 residues. CDR3 residues: CASNYRDSNTEAFF. The CDR3 DNA reads TGTGCCAGTAATTATAGGGACTCGAACACTGAAGCTTTCTTT.

The CDR3 is CSVLGGSNTEAFF. The CDR3 DNA reads TGCAGCGTTCTAGGGGGATCGAACACTGAAGCTTTCTTT. The gene calls are TRBV29-1 and TRBJ1-1; TRBD1 might be the D (6 bases). Trimming pared 5 bases from V and 1 base from J, leaving 11 bases between. CDR3 length equals 13 residues. The germline gives CDR1 SQVTM, CDR2 ANQGSEA.

This sequence joins TRBV13 and TRBJ2-7; D is possibly TRBD2 (6 bases). CDR3 size: 13 residues. V lost 2 bases and J lost 4, with 9 bases in between. Germline CDR1 reads PRHDT; CDR2 reads FYEKMQ (reference sequence). The CDR3 is CASSLRGIYEQYF. For the CDR3, the DNA is TGTGCCAGCAGCTTACGCGGGATATACGAGCAGTACTTC.

The rearrangement joins TRBV7-3 to TRBJ2-3, with D perhaps TRBD2 (6 bases). The CDR3 consists of 14 residues. The V gene lost 2 bases and the J gene lost 0 bases, with 6 bases spanning the gap. Germline CDR1 SGHTA, CDR2 FQGTGA. The CDR3 nucleotides are TGTGCCAGCAGCTTAGGGACTAGCACAGATACGCAGTATTTT. Protein sequence: CASSLGTSTDTQYF.

J is TRBJ2-1 and V is TRBV5-6; no clear D gene. V was shortened by 0 bases and J by 0 bases, with 7 bases between the two germline ends. The CDR3 totals 15 residues. Germline CDR1 reads SGHDT; CDR2 reads YYEEEE. CDR3 loop: CASSLGTNSYNEQFF. The CDR3 coding sequence is TGTGCCAGCAGCTTGGGTACGAACTCCTACAATGAGCAGTTCTTC.

The chain employs TRBV27 and TRBJ2-7; 10 bases are a match to TRBD2. The CDR3 loop spans 16 amino acids. V lost 3 bases to trimming and J lost 2 bases; unmatched junction nucleotides: 7. The germline CDR1 and CDR2 sequences are MNHEY and SMNVEV (reference sequence). In DNA form, the CDR3 reads TGTGCCAGCAGTTTGCTTTCTAGCGGGAGAGCCTACGAGCAGTACTTC. This codes for CASSLLSSGRAYEQYF.

The chain carries TRBV27 and TRBJ2-7, with 7 bases identical to TRBD2. The CDR3 totals 11 residues. CDR1 MNHEY and CDR2 SMNVEV come from the germline V gene (reference sequence). V shed 8 bases and J 6 bases; nucleotides not matched to a gene: 4. The CDR3 nucleotides read TGTGCCAGCTCAGCGGGAACCGAGCAGTACTTC. Translated: CASSAGTEQYF.

This clone was observed a single time. V usage is TRBV7-8 and J usage is TRBJ2-3; D not certain. The V gene's germline CDR1 is SGHVS and CDR2 FQNEAQ. CDR3 length equals 14 residues. Trimming pared 5 bases from V and 1 base from J, leaving 10 bases between. The CDR3: CASSPRGGTDTQYF. In DNA, the CDR3 is TGTGCCAGCAGCCCGCGTGGGGGCACAGATACGCAGTATTTT.

J is TRBJ2-7 and V is TRBV5-5, with 10 bases aligning to TRBD1. The CDR3 totals 15 residues. The J segment lost 4 bases and the V segment lost 5 bases, leaving 9 bases of the junction unmatched. Germline loops: CDR1 SGHKS, CDR2 YYEKEE (reference sequence). CDR3 amino acids: CASRPTGGQGYEQYF. The CDR3 coding sequence is TGTGCCAGCAGACCGACAGGGGGCCAGGGTTACGAGCAGTACTTC.

V is TRBV27 and J is TRBJ2-1; D unclear. With 7 bases removed from V and 10 bases from J, the gap between germline ends came to 14 bases. This CDR3 contains 12 residues. Germline V gene data show CDR1 as MNHEY and CDR2 as SMNVEV (reference sequence). CDR3: CASTPDSREQFF. In nucleotides, the CDR3 is TGTGCCAGCACACCTGATTCCAGAGAGCAGTTCTTC.

The chain carries TRBV10-3 and TRBJ2-5, with D possibly being TRBD1 (6 bases). With 11 bases removed from V and 2 bases from J, the gap between germline ends came to 15 bases. Germline V gives CDR1 ENHRY, CDR2 SYGVKD. The CDR3 has 13 residues. CDR3 nucleotides: TGTGCCGCACGCACAGGGATACAAGAGACCCAGTACTTC. This codes for CAARTGIQETQYF.

V usage is TRBV7-6 and J usage is TRBJ1-2, with D perhaps TRBD1 (5 bases). The V gene lost 6 bases and the J gene lost 4 bases, with 12 bases spanning the gap. CDR1 and CDR2 from the germline V gene are SGHVS and FNYEAQ. There are 13 residues in the CDR3. The CDR3 DNA follows: TGTGCCAGCAGTCCAGGGTTGACCTATGGCTACACCTTC. Protein product: CASSPGLTYGYTF. The variable domain in full, completed from reference TRBV7-6 and TRBJ1-2, reads GAGVSQSPRYKVTKRGQDVALRCDPISGHVSLYWYRQALGQGPEFLTYFNYEAQQDKSGLPNDRFSAERPEGSISTLTIQRTEQRDSAMYRCASSPGLTYGYTFGSGTRLTVV.

The rearrangement links TRBV19 to TRBJ1-1; 10 bases line up with TRBD1. This CDR3 comprises 17 residues. Germline V gene lookup returns CDR1 LNHDA and CDR2 SQIVND (reference sequence). J lost 4 bases, V lost 5 bases, and 13 bases had no gene match. The CDR3 DNA reads TGTGCCAGTAGTGATGCGGGACAGGGGATCAAGGGCACTGAAGCTTTCTTT. It is translated as CASSDAGQGIKGTEAFF.

This clone has only a few counts. This rearrangement joins TRBV14 to TRBJ2-1; tentative D call: TRBD2 (7 bases). The CDR3 has 16 amino acids. Trimming stripped 1 base from V and 6 bases from J, with 16 bases between. Per germline, CDR1 SGHDN and CDR2 FVKESK. The CDR3 region has the DNA TGTGCCAGCAGCCAAGTTCGCCAGGGGAGGGGCAATGAGCAGTTCTTC. The encoded protein is CASSQVRQGRGNEQFF.

Concerning this clone itself: A read error may produce the germline difference seen at one junction end. Here the CDR3 DNA reads TGTGCCAGCAGCTTAGTAAATGGACTAGCGGGGAGCCCTAACTTC. This codes for CASSLVNGLAGSPNF. This sequence joins TRBV7-9 and TRBJ2-7; 12 bases line up with TRBD2. The CDR3 extends over 15 amino acids. The germline V gene encodes CDR1 SEHNR and CDR2 FQNEAQ (reference sequence).

The chain couples TRBV15 to TRBJ2-1; 10 nucleotides line up with TRBD2. CDR1 LNHNV and CDR2 YYDKDF come from the germline V gene (reference sequence). The ends lost 8 bases at V and 7 bases at J; junction bases unmatched: 8. This CDR3 comprises 14 residues. In nucleotides, the CDR3 is TGTGCCACCGGTTCTAGCGGGAGCGAAAATGAGCAGTTCTTC. Its protein is CATGSSGSENEQFF. The full variable domain, in which reference TRBV15 and TRBJ2-1 provide the parts outside the CDR3, is DAMVIQNPRYQVTQFGKPVTLSCSQTLNHNVMYWYQQKSSQAPKLLFHYYDKDFNNEADTPDNFQSRRPNTSFCFLDIRSPGLGDTAMYLCATGSSGSENEQFFGPGTRLTVL.

The rearrangement links TRBV14 to TRBJ2-2; TRBD1 aligns across 7 bases. The V segment lost 8 bases and the J segment 7 bases; nucleotides outside the gene matches: 7. The germline gives CDR1 SGHDN, CDR2 FVKESK. The CDR3 is 13 amino acids. The CDR3 nucleotides are TGTGCCAGCGGCAGGGGGTACAGCGGGGAGCTGTTTTTT. It is translated as CASGRGYSGELFF. Combining the CDR3 with reference TRBV14 and TRBJ2-2 gives the whole variable domain EAGVTQFPSHSVIEKGQTVTLRCDPISGHDNLYWYRRVMGKEIKFLLHFVKESKQDESGMPNNRFLAERTGGTYSTLKVQPAELEDSGVYFCASGRGYSGELFFGEGSRLTVL.

This chain links TRBV29-1 with TRBJ2-3; 12 bases are shared with TRBD2. The J segment lost 3 bases and the V segment lost 3 bases, leaving 4 bases of the junction unmatched. The germline CDR1 and CDR2 sequences are SQVTM and ANQGSEA. The CDR3 has 15 residues. CDR3 loop: CSVDPTSGRTDTQYF. CDR3 sequence (DNA): TGCAGCGTTGACCCGACTAGCGGGAGAACAGATACGCAGTATTTT.

The chain links TRBV2 to TRBJ1-1; the D gene is possibly TRBD1 (6 bases). The CDR3 runs 13 residues. V was shortened by 5 bases and J by 4 bases, with 11 bases between the two germline ends. Per the germline V gene, CDR1 is SNHLY and CDR2 is FYNNEI. DNA for the CDR3: TGTGCCAGCAGTCCCAGGGGCCCCACTGAAGCTTTCTTT. This codes for CASSPRGPTEAFF. Full variable domain (remainder filled in from reference TRBV2 and TRBJ1-1): EPEVTQTPSHQVTQMGQEVILRCVPISNHLYFYWYRQILGQKVEFLVSFYNNEISEKSEIFDDQFSVERPDGSNFTLKIRSTKLEDSAMYFCASSPRGPTEAFFGQGTRLTVV.

This clone has only one observation. V usage is TRBV7-2 and J usage is TRBJ1-1; possible D gene TRBD1, 5 bases. Trimming shortened V by 1 base and J by 1 base, and 7 bases separated the two germline ends. CDR1 is SGHTA and CDR2 is FQGNSA in the germline V gene. This CDR3 region has 14 residues. The CDR3 coding sequence is TGTGCCAGCAGCTTAGAGAGGGGGAACACTGAAGCTTTCTTT. This gives the protein CASSLERGNTEAFF.

This chain connects TRBV11-3 to TRBJ2-7; D unclear. Germline loops: CDR1 SGHNT, CDR2 YENEEA. Trimming cost V 1 base and J 0 bases, with 13 bases left between them. The CDR3 is 16 amino acids. The CDR3, as DNA: TGTGCCAGCAGCTTAGTGAAGGGTTTGGCCTCCTACGAGCAGTACTTC. Translation: CASSLVKGLASYEQYF.